One TCR beta chain is described in this entry. A multiplex PCR was run with 60 Vbeta primers and 13 Jbeta primers. In the authors' workflow: An analysis performed later counted 70 million to 90 million unique TCR beta chains (roughly 11 million of them shared). Here immunoSEQ multiplex PCR was the method, and the copy in TCRdb shows in-frame clones only, minus some. D and trimming come from the DNA, and the V and J calls and clone size come from that table. This table lists 93,000 or so clones. V lost 4 bases, J lost 3 bases, and 6 bases stayed unmatched. This CDR3 is 16 amino acids long. Germline V gene data show CDR1 as SGHNT and CDR2 as YYREEE (reference sequence). These data are taken from a study of cytomegalovirus exposure and HLA in healthy donors.

Sequenced input: PBMCs. The TCR comes from a man aged 40-50 years in good health and CMV-seronegative. The gene calls are TRBV5-4 and TRBJ2-2; 10 nucleotides align to TRBD1. CDR3 in amino acids: CASSTRQGADTGELFF. Written as DNA, the CDR3 is TGTGCCAGCAGCACCCGACAGGGGGCGGACACCGGGGAGCTGTTTTTT.